The present entry profiles one T cell receptor beta chain with its context. The donors were adults (healthy and HIV-negative) with no recent acute infections or vaccinations. Each sample came from a Caucasian adult donor living in Nashville, Tennessee. Sorted-subset replicate PCR reactions were performed with about 200 ng DNA, corresponding to some 32,000 T cell genomes. The method was immunoSEQ multiplex PCR; TCRdb's version includes in-frame clones alone and lacks a portion of them. This sample has 2 million to 2.5 million clones, with around 92% found just once. This entry belongs to a study of shared clonotypes between healthy human individuals. Across the whole study: Researchers drew samples from two women and three men aged 18 to 49.

Germline CDR1 and CDR2: MNHEY and SMNVEV (reference sequence). This CDR3 has 18 residues. Trimming cost V 6 bases and J 6 bases; bases outside gene matches: 16. The sequenced material came from naive CD4+ T cells from PBMCs. This sample's subset: CD45RA+ positively selected. The source is a man aged 18 to 29 in good health. Some clones in this sample may be carry-over from other donors' samples. The rearrangement links TRBV27 to TRBJ2-2, with TRBD1 matching over 10 bases. In DNA, the CDR3 is TGTGCCAGCAGAGACCGGGACAGGGGTTGGGGCGACGCCGGGGAGCTGTTTTTT. Translated, it gives CASRDRDRGWGDAGELFF.